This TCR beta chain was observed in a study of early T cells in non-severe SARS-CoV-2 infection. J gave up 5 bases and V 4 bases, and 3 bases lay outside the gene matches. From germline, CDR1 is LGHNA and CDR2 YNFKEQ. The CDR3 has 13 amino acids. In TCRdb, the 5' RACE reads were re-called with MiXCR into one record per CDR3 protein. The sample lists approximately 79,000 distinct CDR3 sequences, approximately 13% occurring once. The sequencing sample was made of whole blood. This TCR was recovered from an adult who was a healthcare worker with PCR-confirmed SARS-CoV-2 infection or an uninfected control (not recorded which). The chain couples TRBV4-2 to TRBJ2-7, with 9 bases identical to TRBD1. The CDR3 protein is CASSLGQGNEQYF. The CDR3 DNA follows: TGTGCCAGCAGCCTGGGACAGGGCAACGAGCAGTACTTC.